This entry lists 28 T cell receptor beta chains sequenced from one sample in a study of radiotherapy plus CTLA-4 blockade in lung cancer. TCRdb keeps only in-frame clones here, not all; method: immunoSEQ multiplex PCR. This table has some 48,000 clones, around nine tenths appearing once. Sample: peripheral blood, taken from a patient treated with radiotherapy plus ipilimumab. These receptors were obtained from a human donor with non-small cell lung cancer that progressed on radiotherapy plus ipilimumab. Some clones in this sample may be carry-over from other donors' samples.

In DNA, the CDR3 is TGTGCCAGCAGTCCGACGACAGGGGATAATCAGCCCCAGCATTTT. It is translated as CASSPTTGDNQPQHF. This rearrangement joins TRBV28 to TRBJ1-5; TRBD1 matches 8 bases. CDR3 length equals 15 residues. Trimming cost V 5 bases and J 4 bases; bases outside gene matches: 7. Looked up from germline, CDR1 is MDHEN and CDR2 is SYDVKM.

This chain joins TRBV5-1 and TRBJ1-1; D is unresolved. This CDR3 has 16 residues. Trimming removed 0 bases at V and 0 bases at J, with 12 bases between. CDR1 and CDR2 (germline): SGHRS, YFSETQ. The DNA for the CDR3 is TGCGCCAGCAGCTTGGCCCCAGGTTCTGTGAACACTGAAGCTTTCTTT. The encoded protein is CASSLAPGSVNTEAFF.

The chain employs TRBV13 and TRBJ2-2; 10 nucleotides line up with TRBD2. The CDR3 length is 16 residues. Germline V CDR1 and CDR2: PRHDT, FYEKMQ (reference sequence). V lost 5 bases to trimming and J lost 6 bases; unmatched junction nucleotides: 9. CDR3 sequence: CASSRRLAGEAGELFF. The CDR3 coding sequence is TGTGCCAGCAGCCGTCGTCTAGCGGGAGAAGCCGGGGAGCTGTTTTTT.

The chain links TRBV7-2 to TRBJ2-3; 8 nucleotides line up with TRBD1. J lost 2 bases, V lost 5 bases, and 9 bases had no gene match. This CDR3 is built from 16 residues. Germline V lookup: CDR1 SGHTA, CDR2 FQGNSA. The CDR3: CASSVNGQGVTDTQYF. The CDR3 DNA is TGTGCCAGCAGCGTAAACGGACAGGGAGTCACAGATACGCAGTATTTT. The complete variable domain, with remaining parts taken from reference TRBV7-2 and TRBJ2-3, reads GAGVSQSPSNKVTEKGKDVELRCDPISGHTALYWYRQSLGQGLEFLIYFQGNSAPDKSGLPSDRFSAERTGGSVSTLTIQRTQQEDSAVYLCASSVNGQGVTDTQYFGPGTRLTVL.

The chain uses TRBV6-5 and TRBJ2-4; perhaps TRBD2 as D (7 bases). The ends were cut back, 6 bases at V and 8 bases at J, with 20 bases in the middle. Germline V gene data show CDR1 as MNHEY and CDR2 as SVGAGI. The CDR3 is 15 residues long. The CDR3, as DNA: TGTGCCAGCAGACCACGGGGGCAGGGGAGGGACATTCAGTACTTC. Protein sequence: CASRPRGQGRDIQYF.

Remarks on this clone: Other DNA sequences within the sample encode an identical CDR3. The V call is TRBV4-1, the J call TRBJ2-7, with D possibly matching TRBD1 (6 bases). The CDR3 has 13 amino acids. V was pared by 1 base and J by 4 bases, with 8 bases between. CDR1 MGHRA and CDR2 YSYEKL come from the germline V gene. The CDR3: CASSQAQGYEQYF. CDR3 in DNA: TGCGCCAGCAGCCAAGCACAGGGATACGAGCAGTACTTC.

The chain carries TRBV19 and TRBJ2-1, with 8 positions matching TRBD2. With 7 bases clipped from V and 10 bases from J, the junction kept 9 bases outside the gene matches. This CDR3 region has 13 residues. Germline loops: CDR1 LNHDA, CDR2 SQIVND (reference sequence). The CDR3 spells CASNRLAGGEQFF. The DNA for the CDR3 is TGTGCCAGTAACCGTCTGGCGGGAGGAGAGCAGTTCTTC.

The chain is built from TRBV9 and TRBJ2-3; 9 bases map to TRBD1. The CDR3 extends over 14 amino acids. V was pared by 6 bases and J by 1 base, with 3 bases of the junction left unmatched. The germline V gene encodes CDR1 SGDLS and CDR2 YYNGEE. In nucleotides, the CDR3 is TGTGCCAGCACCAGGACAGGGGGCACAGATACGCAGTATTTT. This codes for CASTRTGGTDTQYF.

The rearrangement links TRBV5-1 to TRBJ2-1, with D possibly being TRBD1 (6 bases). The CDR3 contains 14 residues. Deletions cut 4 bases from V and 4 bases from J, with 12 bases between. Germline loops: CDR1 SGHRS, CDR2 YFSETQ. DNA of the CDR3: TGCGCCAGCAGCCCCTCCCAGGGGTACAATGAGCAGTTCTTC. Amino acid sequence: CASSPSQGYNEQFF.

The J gene is TRBJ2-3, the V gene TRBV4-1; D is possibly TRBD2 (5 bases). This CDR3 has 15 amino acids. The ends were cut back, 1 base at V and 2 bases at J, with 10 bases in the middle. CDR1 and CDR2 from the germline V gene are MGHRA and YSYEKL. CDR3 bases: TGCGCCAGCAGCCAAGCAGCGGTTACCACAGATACGCAGTATTTT. It specifies CASSQAAVTTDTQYF.

This clone was counted only a few times. The genes are TRBV5-5 and TRBJ1-3; TRBD1 is a possible D gene (5 bases). Germline V gene data show CDR1 as SGHKS and CDR2 as YYEKEE (reference sequence). Trimming took off 1 base at V and 2 bases at J, with 13 bases between the two ends. This CDR3 is built from 16 residues. CDR3 amino acids: CASSLFLGGAGNTIYF. The CDR3 DNA follows: TGTGCCAGCAGCTTGTTTCTCGGGGGAGCTGGAAACACCATATATTTT.

The chain has TRBV14 and TRBJ2-7; 8 bases align to TRBD2. Germline lookup yields CDR1 SGHDN and CDR2 FVKESK. This CDR3 region has 15 residues. The V segment lost 1 base and the J segment 9 bases; nucleotides outside the gene matches: 11. CDR3 DNA sequence: TGTGCCAGCAGCCAAGTTTCTACTAGCGGAGTAGGGCAGTACTTC. It codes for CASSQVSTSGVGQYF.

This clone showed up just once. The V call is TRBV7-8, the J call TRBJ1-6, with D possibly being TRBD1 (6 bases). V lost 1 base and J lost 7, with 14 bases in between. Germline V gene data show CDR1 as SGHVS and CDR2 as FQNEAQ. This CDR3 is built from 16 residues. The CDR3 DNA reads as TGTGCCAGCAGCTTAGATTGGGCAGGGGCAAATTCACCCCTCCACTTT. Protein product: CASSLDWAGANSPLHF.

The rearrangement uses TRBV29-1 and TRBJ2-7, with TRBD1 matching 9 bases. The CDR3 totals 16 residues. The germline V gene has CDR1 SQVTM and CDR2 ANQGSEA. The V and J ends lost 7 bases and 2 bases, in that order; junction bases with no gene match: 15. Written as DNA, the CDR3 is TGCAGCGCAGCCGACCGGGACAGGGATTCTCCCTACGAGCAGTACTTC. This encodes CSAADRDRDSPYEQYF.

This clone appeared once. The chain employs TRBV15 and TRBJ1-6; the match to TRBD1 covers 9 bases. This CDR3 is 17 amino acids long. V lost 4 bases and J lost 2; bases outside the gene matches: 6. The V gene's germline CDR1 is LNHNV and CDR2 YYDKDF (reference sequence). DNA of the CDR3: TGTGCCACCAGCAATGGACAGGGGAGGACCTATAATTCACCCCTCCACTTT. Encoded protein: CATSNGQGRTYNSPLHF.

The chain couples TRBV4-3 to TRBJ2-5, with TRBD1 identical over 8 bases. The CDR3 extends over 15 amino acids. Germline trimming cut 0 bases from V and 11 bases from J; bases unmatched to any gene: 11. Germline CDR1 LGHNA, CDR2 YSLEER. CDR3 protein: CASSQDPGGIGEQYF. CDR3 sequence (DNA): TGCGCCAGCAGCCAAGATCCAGGGGGCATTGGGGAGCAGTACTTC.

V and J are TRBV6-5 and TRBJ1-3; 7 bases fit TRBD1. Trimming cost V 6 bases and J 4 bases; bases outside gene matches: 3. The CDR3 length is 13 residues. The germline V gene has CDR1 MNHEY and CDR2 SVGAGI. The CDR3 coding sequence is TGTGCCAGCAGCCGACAGGGAGGAAACACCATATATTTT. Translated: CASSRQGGNTIYF.

The chain's CDR3 is CASRPRDSIYEQYF. The CDR3 bases are TGTGCCAGCAGGCCCCGGGACTCCATCTACGAGCAGTACTTC. V usage is TRBV2 and J usage is TRBJ2-7, with D possibly matching TRBD2 (6 bases). The V gene lost 6 bases and the J gene lost 3 bases, with 15 bases spanning the gap. This CDR3 has 14 amino acids. Germline CDR1 SNHLY, CDR2 FYNNEI.

This rearrangement joins TRBV9 to TRBJ1-2; 11 bases are shared with TRBD1. Per germline, CDR1 SGDLS and CDR2 YYNGEE. The CDR3 runs 17 residues. V lost 0 bases, J lost 4 bases, and 8 bases stayed unmatched. The CDR3 here is CASSVEWTGGRFYGYTF. The CDR3 region has the DNA TGTGCCAGCAGCGTAGAGTGGACAGGGGGCCGGTTCTATGGCTACACCTTC.

The V gene is TRBV21-1, the J gene TRBJ1-1. TRBV21-1 is reported as a pseudogene. The CDR3 spans 14 residues. The CDR3 DNA sequence: TGTGCCAGCAGCAAATTCAGCGGGGACGCTGAAGCTTTCTTT. Its translation is CASSKFSGDAEAFF.

The chain joins TRBV28 to TRBJ1-1, with 11 bases matching TRBD1. Germline CDR1 MDHEN, CDR2 SYDVKM. This CDR3 spans 16 amino acids. V shed 3 bases, J shed 3 bases, and the junction held 6 bases outside the gene matches. The CDR3 reads CASSLGTGGLDTEAFF. DNA for the CDR3: TGTGCCAGCAGTTTGGGGACAGGGGGATTGGACACTGAAGCTTTCTTT.

The chain employs TRBV30 and TRBJ2-7; possibly TRBD1 for D (5 bases). The germline CDR1 and CDR2 sequences are GTSNPN and SVGIG (reference sequence). The CDR3 runs to 13 residues. V was pared by 5 bases and J by 6 bases, with 17 bases between. CDR3 residues: CAWSPLIQGEQYF. DNA for the CDR3: TGTGCCTGGTCGCCCCTAATCCAGGGCGAGCAGTACTTC.

The chain links TRBV19 to TRBJ2-2, with a tentative D call TRBD1 (7 bases). Germline V gene sequence: CDR1 LNHDA, CDR2 SQIVND (reference sequence). V was pared by 10 bases and J by 2 bases, with 17 bases between. This CDR3 is 15 amino acids long. Here the CDR3 reads CATRRGTDNTGELFF. In DNA, the CDR3 is TGTGCCACTCGTCGGGGGACAGATAACACCGGGGAGCTGTTTTTT.

CDR3 amino acids: CASSQARDNQPQHF. CDR3 sequence (DNA): TGCGCCAGCAGCCAAGCGAGAGACAATCAGCCCCAGCATTTT. The V gene is TRBV4-1, the J gene TRBJ1-5; D is unresolved. CDR3 length: 14 amino acids. The germline V and J ends were trimmed by 1 base and 3 bases, with 7 bases remaining between them. Germline CDR1 is MGHRA and CDR2 is YSYEKL.

This clone was observed a handful of times. This rearrangement joins TRBV9 to TRBJ2-6; TRBD2 aligns across 9 bases. In germline, CDR1 is SGDLS, CDR2 YYNGEE. The CDR3 has 18 residues. The V segment lost 0 bases and the J segment 0 bases; nucleotides outside the gene matches: 4. This chain's CDR3 is CASSVDLAGTSGANVLTF. In DNA, the CDR3 is TGTGCCAGCAGCGTAGACCTAGCGGGAACCTCTGGGGCCAACGTCCTGACTTTC.

To note about this clone: A junction end diverges from the germline sequence, so it may reflect a read error. This chain connects TRBV5-4 to TRBJ1-2, with D uncertain. Germline CDR1 and CDR2: SGHNT and YYREEE (reference sequence). The length of the CDR3 is 13 residues. The CDR3 DNA reads TGTGCCAGCAGTTTGGACGGGTTCTATGGCTACACCTTC. Amino acids: CASSLDGFYGYTF.

This clone was seen only once. The rearrangement links TRBV6-6 to TRBJ2-7; D perhaps matches TRBD2 (5 bases). This CDR3 region has 12 residues. Germline assignment: CDR1 MNHNY and CDR2 SVGAGI (reference sequence). Between the trimmed V and J ends, which lost 6 bases and 4 bases, there was a span of 10 bases. CDR3 sequence (DNA): TGTGCCAGCAGCGACGGGAATTACGAGCAGTACTTC. Its translation: CASSDGNYEQYF.

V usage is TRBV5-1 and J usage is TRBJ2-3, with D tentatively TRBD2 (6 bases). The CDR3 extends over 15 amino acids. Germline V gives CDR1 SGHRS, CDR2 YFSETQ. Deletions cut 7 bases from V and 0 bases from J, with 15 bases between. CDR3 protein: CASRPVGGSTDTQYF. DNA of the CDR3: TGCGCCAGCCGCCCCGTCGGGGGAAGCACAGATACGCAGTATTTT.